This TCR beta chain originates from a study of blood T cell repertoires in COVID-19. Study overall: Sources were T cells, B-cell-depleted T cells, or PBMCs; the material itself was cDNA or gDNA.

The germline CDR1 and CDR2 sequences are MGHDK and SYGVNS. Trimming took 1 base from V and 4 from J; bases not matched to a gene: 5. This CDR3 contains 16 residues. Repertoires were generated with immunoSEQ multiplex PCR, while TCRdb's copy carries only in-frame clones and drops some. The sample records 35,000 to 50,000 clones, more than 85% being singletons. V and J are TRBV25-1 and TRBJ1-2; TRBD1 matches at 11 bases. This sequence was found in a man in his fifties or sixties with active COVID-19. Source material: peripheral blood. This chain's CDR3 is CASSEWGQGEIYGYTF. The CDR3 DNA follows: TGTGCCAGCAGTGAATGGGGACAGGGGGAGATCTATGGCTACACCTTC.